This T cell receptor (beta chain) was captured by sequencing in a study of patients and donors after allogeneic stem cell transplantation. The table lists this clonotype with a few counts. TCRdb used MiXCR to reprocess the RT-PCR reads, holding one entry per CDR3 protein. Here the sample spans roughly 41,000 distinct CDR3 sequences, under 35% being singletons. CDR1 and CDR2 (germline): SGHTA, FQGNSA. The CDR3 extends over 13 amino acids. The V end lost 2 bases, the J end lost 5 bases, and 10 bases lay between the germline ends. The chain couples TRBV7-2 to TRBJ2-7; no firm D call. Sample: blood, either unsorted or a sorted T cell fraction (not recorded which). The receptor was derived from a human donor who was either an allogeneic HSCT recipient or a stem cell or donor lymphocyte infusion donor (not recorded which). It is not recorded whose cells these are; they may come from a transplant donor. The CDR3 loop reads CASSLYKDHEQYF. CDR3 bases: TGTGCCAGCAGCTTATACAAGGACCACGAGCAGTACTTC.